These 15 T cell receptor beta chains came from one sample sequenced in a study of blood T cell repertoires in COVID-19. Assay used: immunoSEQ multiplex PCR; TCRdb lists only in-frame clones, some missing. The table records more than 200,000 clones, 88% of them present only once. The sample taken for sequencing was peripheral blood. The receptors stem from a man aged 70 or older with acute or convalescent COVID-19.

The chain links TRBV3-1 (or the pseudogene TRBV3-2) to TRBJ2-7; 10 positions match TRBD2. J lost 2 bases, V lost 4 bases, and 5 bases had no gene match. Germline V gene data show CDR1 as LGHDT and CDR2 as YNNKEL (reference sequence). This CDR3 has 15 residues. The CDR3 DNA reads as TGTGCCAGCAGCCCAGCTAGCGGGAGTGCCTACGAGCAGTACTTC. It encodes CASSPASGSAYEQYF.

The CDR3 DNA sequence: TGTGCCAGCAGTCTAGGTGGTCCAATCGTAGGCTACACCTTC. This encodes CASSLGGPIVGYTF. V and J are TRBV11-2 and TRBJ1-2, with no clear D. The CDR3 runs to 14 residues. Trimming stripped 6 bases from V and 8 bases from J, with 19 bases between. In germline, CDR1 is SGHAT, CDR2 FQNNGV.

The genes are TRBV6-8 and TRBJ1-2; 8 nucleotides agree with TRBD1. CDR3 length: 18 amino acids. V gave up 6 bases and J gave up 0 bases; unmatched junction bases: 15. Per germline, CDR1 MNHGY and CDR2 SAAAGT. CDR3 DNA: TGTGCCAGCAGCGATACCAGGGGGCCGGAGTGGACTAACTATGGCTACACCTTC. Its translation is CASSDTRGPEWTNYGYTF.

The CDR3 nucleotides read TGTGCCAGCAGTTTATGGGAGGACACTGAAGCTTTCTTT. It specifies CASSLWEDTEAFF. The chain employs TRBV12-3 or TRBV12-4 and TRBJ1-1; D not resolved. This CDR3 spans 13 amino acids. V was cut by 2 bases and J by 3 bases, with 7 bases left in between.

The chain recombines TRBV6-2 or TRBV6-3 with TRBJ2-1; 7 bases are shared with TRBD1. There are 16 residues in the CDR3. The V and J ends lost 0 bases and 4 bases, in that order; junction bases with no gene match: 6. The germline gives CDR1 MNHEY, CDR2 SVGEGT. This chain's CDR3 is CASSYSTGQVYNEQFF. The CDR3 bases are TGTGCCAGCAGTTACTCGACTGGACAGGTATACAATGAGCAGTTCTTC.

The V and J genes are TRBV5-1 and TRBJ2-5; maybe TRBD1 (5 bases). The CDR3 sequence is 13 residues long. Per germline, CDR1 SGHRS and CDR2 YFSETQ. Trimming stripped 8 bases from V and 6 bases from J, with 17 bases between. The CDR3 bases are TGCGCCAGTCAGCAGGGTAATGGAAAGACCCAGTACTTC. This encodes CASQQGNGKTQYF.

The V call is TRBV9, the J call TRBJ1-3; D may be TRBD1 (5 bases). From germline, CDR1 is SGDLS and CDR2 YYNGEE. This CDR3 has 16 residues. Trimming took off 4 bases at V and 2 bases at J, with 16 bases between the two ends. CDR3 protein: CASSNVPAGPGNTIYF. For the CDR3, the DNA is TGTGCCAGCAGCAACGTCCCCGCAGGGCCTGGAAACACCATATATTTT.

This chain links TRBV12-3 or TRBV12-4 with TRBJ1-1, with a possible D match to TRBD1 (5 bases). The CDR3 is 13 residues long. V was pared by 5 bases and J by 3 bases, with 10 bases between. CDR3 sequence: CASSLWGDTEAFF. As DNA, the CDR3 is TGTGCCAGCAGTCTCTGGGGCGACACTGAAGCTTTCTTT.

This sequence joins TRBV4-1 and TRBJ1-2, with a weak D call TRBD1 (6 bases). Trimming shortened V by 0 bases and J by 8 bases, and 13 bases separated the two germline ends. This CDR3 is 14 amino acids long. CDR1 MGHRA and CDR2 YSYEKL come from the germline V gene. The CDR3 spells CASSQERSGEGYTF. CDR3 sequence (DNA): TGCGCCAGCAGCCAAGAGAGATCAGGGGAAGGCTACACCTTC.

The V gene is TRBV6-5, the J gene TRBJ1-1, with D possibly matching TRBD1 (6 bases). The length of the CDR3 is 13 residues. The V gene's germline CDR1 is MNHEY and CDR2 SVGAGI. V gave up 6 bases and J gave up 1 base, with 9 bases separating them. CDR3 DNA: TGTGCCAGCAGGGGACACACGAACACTGAAGCTTTCTTT. This encodes CASRGHTNTEAFF.

This clone was seen only a few times. The chain links TRBV7-3 to TRBJ2-7, with TRBD1 matching 8 bases. With 8 bases clipped from V and 5 bases from J, the junction kept 8 bases outside the gene matches. The V gene's germline CDR1 is SGHTA and CDR2 FQGTGA. This CDR3 is 13 amino acids long. CDR3: CASAFGQGNEQYF. CDR3 DNA: TGTGCCAGCGCCTTTGGACAGGGCAACGAGCAGTACTTC.

The chain couples TRBV7-2 to TRBJ2-7; 7 bases fit TRBD1. Germline CDR1 and CDR2: SGHTA and FQGNSA. The CDR3 spans 15 residues. Trimming took 2 bases from V and 6 from J; bases not matched to a gene: 10. CDR3 amino acids: CASSLSTAGGLEQYF. In DNA, the CDR3 is TGTGCCAGCAGCTTATCGACGGCAGGGGGTCTCGAGCAGTACTTC.

V gene TRBV5-1 combines with J gene TRBJ1-1, with 9 bases lining up with TRBD1. Germline-derived CDR1 and CDR2 are SGHRS and YFSETQ. V lost 0 bases, J lost 8 bases, and 8 bases stayed unmatched. The CDR3 contains 15 residues. This chain's CDR3 is CASSLDRGRGVEAFF. DNA for the CDR3: TGCGCCAGCAGCTTGGACAGGGGGCGCGGGGTCGAAGCTTTCTTT.

The V gene is TRBV5-6, the J gene TRBJ2-2, with a weak D call TRBD1 (5 bases). Germline CDR1 SGHDT, CDR2 YYEEEE. The CDR3 loop spans 14 amino acids. Trimming removed 4 bases at V and 8 bases at J, with 15 bases between. This CDR3 is CASSRQQTLGELFF. The CDR3 region has the DNA TGTGCCAGCAGCCGACAGCAAACCCTTGGGGAGCTGTTTTTT.

The chain couples TRBV6-5 to TRBJ2-7; 8 positions agree with TRBD2. The trim removed 6 bases at V and 3 bases at J, leaving 10 bases unmatched. The CDR3 runs 15 residues. CDR1 MNHEY and CDR2 SVGAGI come from the germline V gene. In nucleotides, the CDR3 is TGTGCCAGCAGACCCCGAAGGACTAGCTTCTACGAGCAGTACTTC. It yields the protein CASRPRRTSFYEQYF.